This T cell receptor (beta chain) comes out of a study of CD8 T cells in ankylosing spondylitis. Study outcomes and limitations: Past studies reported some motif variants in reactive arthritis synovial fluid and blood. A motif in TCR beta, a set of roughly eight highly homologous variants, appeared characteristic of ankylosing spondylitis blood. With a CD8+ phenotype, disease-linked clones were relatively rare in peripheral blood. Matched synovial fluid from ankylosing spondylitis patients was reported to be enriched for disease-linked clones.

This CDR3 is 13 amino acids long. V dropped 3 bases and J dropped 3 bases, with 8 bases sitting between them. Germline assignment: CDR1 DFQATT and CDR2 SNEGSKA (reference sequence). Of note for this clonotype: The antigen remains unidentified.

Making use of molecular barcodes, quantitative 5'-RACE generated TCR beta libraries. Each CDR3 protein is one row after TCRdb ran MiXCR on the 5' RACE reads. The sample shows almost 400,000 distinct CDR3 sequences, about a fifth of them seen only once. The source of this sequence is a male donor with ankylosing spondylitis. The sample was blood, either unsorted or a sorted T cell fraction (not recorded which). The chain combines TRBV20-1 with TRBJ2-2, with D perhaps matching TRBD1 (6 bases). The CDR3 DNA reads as TGCAGTGCTAGGTCAGGGGACACCGGGGAGCTGTTTTTT. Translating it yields CSARSGDTGELFF.